These 15 T cell receptor beta chains were all obtained from the same sample, sequenced in a study of T cell responses to AZD1222 COVID-19 vaccine. Using immunoSEQ multiplex PCR, the repertoire was profiled, and TCRdb retains in-frame clones only, with some absent. Of approximately 130,000 clones in the sample, 80% to 90% were seen once. The sequencing used peripheral blood, collected 28 days after the second AZD1222 dose. The receptors were gathered from an adult who received the AZD1222 COVID-19 vaccine.

This chain joins TRBV5-1 and TRBJ1-6; possible D gene TRBD1, 5 bases. Deletions cut 5 bases from V and 5 bases from J, with 17 bases between. Per the germline V gene, CDR1 is SGHRS and CDR2 is YFSETQ. The CDR3 is 16 amino acids. The CDR3 reads CASRPTGLGNNSPLHF. Written as DNA, the CDR3 is TGCGCCAGCAGGCCCACAGGACTAGGGAATAATTCACCCCTCCACTTT. The full variable domain, its missing parts supplied by reference TRBV5-1 and TRBJ1-6, is KAGVTQTPRYLIKTRGQQVTLSCSPISGHRSVSWYQQTPGQGLQFLFEYFSETQRNKGNFPGRFSGRQFSNSRSEMNVSTLELGDSALYLCASRPTGLGNNSPLHFGNGTRLTVT.

The J gene is TRBJ2-7, the V gene TRBV3-1 (or the pseudogene TRBV3-2); 12 bases fit TRBD2. The V segment lost 4 bases and the J segment 0 bases; nucleotides outside the gene matches: 1. The CDR3 consists of 15 residues. Germline V gives CDR1 LGHDT, CDR2 YNNKEL (reference sequence). CDR3 nucleotides: TGTGCCAGCAGCCGGACTAGCGGGGTCTCCTACGAGCAGTACTTC. Its translation: CASSRTSGVSYEQYF.

The genes are TRBV19 and TRBJ1-1; no clear D. CDR3 size: 13 residues. Trimming shortened V by 4 bases and J by 5 bases, and 11 bases separated the two germline ends. Germline loops: CDR1 LNHDA, CDR2 SQIVND (reference sequence). The DNA for the CDR3 is TGTGCCAGTAGTACGCAGCGGGGAACTGAAGCTTTCTTT. Translating it yields CASSTQRGTEAFF. Variable domain in full (rest from reference TRBV19 and TRBJ1-1): DGGITQSPKYLFRKEGQNVTLSCEQNLNHDAMYWYRQDPGQGLRLIYYSQIVNDFQKGDIAEGYSVSREKKESFPLTVTSAQKNPTAFYLCASSTQRGTEAFFGQGTRLTVV.

This chain connects TRBV10-1 to TRBJ2-1; a possible D gene is TRBD2 (5 bases). V gave up 4 bases and J gave up 7 bases, with 14 bases separating them. From germline, CDR1 is WNHNN and CDR2 SYGVQD (reference sequence). This CDR3 has 14 amino acids. This CDR3 is CASSVQDSRNEQFF. Written as DNA, the CDR3 is TGCGCCAGCAGTGTCCAGGACTCTAGGAATGAGCAGTTCTTC.

The rearrangement uses TRBV5-1 and TRBJ1-2; D unclear. V dropped 1 base and J dropped 8 bases, with 18 bases sitting between them. The CDR3 extends over 15 amino acids. The germline CDR1 and CDR2 sequences are SGHRS and YFSETQ. For the CDR3, the DNA is TGCGCCAGCAGCTTGTGGATCGAGTCGAACGGCGGCTACACCTTC. Amino acid sequence: CASSLWIESNGGYTF.

Points on this clone: One end of the junction does not line up with germline, which may come from a read error. V is TRBV27 and J is TRBJ1-5; D is unclear. Germline V gives CDR1 MNHEY, CDR2 SMNVEV (reference sequence). This CDR3 contains 14 residues. The CDR3 bases are TGTGCCAGCAGTTTACTGTCTAGCGATCAGCCCCAGCATTTT. This encodes CASSLLSSDQPQHF.

The chain couples TRBV28 to TRBJ1-1; 9 positions agree with TRBD1. The CDR3 loop spans 15 amino acids. V shed 2 bases and J 0 bases; nucleotides not matched to a gene: 1. Per the germline V gene, CDR1 is MDHEN and CDR2 is SYDVKM. The CDR3 loop reads CASSLRDRVNTEAFF. CDR3 coding DNA: TGTGCCAGCAGTTTACGGGACAGGGTGAACACTGAAGCTTTCTTT.

This clone was counted once. This chain uses TRBV30 with TRBJ1-3; TRBD1 might be the D (6 bases). Per the germline V gene, CDR1 is GTSNPN and CDR2 is SVGIG (reference sequence). Trimming cost V 0 bases and J 0 bases, with 9 bases left between them. This CDR3 has 15 amino acids. The CDR3 nucleotides read TGTGCCTGGAGTGTAGTAGGGGGCTCTGGAAACACCATATATTTT. Translating it yields CAWSVVGGSGNTIYF.

The chain uses TRBV24-1 and TRBJ2-5; D is uncertain. Germline V lookup: CDR1 KGHDR, CDR2 SFDVKD. CDR3 length equals 12 residues. The germline V and J ends were trimmed by 6 bases and 0 bases, with 4 bases remaining between them. CDR3 DNA: TGTGCCACCAGTCAAGACCAAGAGACCCAGTACTTC. Amino acid sequence: CATSQDQETQYF.

In nucleotides, the CDR3 is TGTGCCAGCAGTTTAAGGGAGCTCCAGCCCCAGCATTTT. Translating gives CASSLRELQPQHF. V and J are TRBV12-3 or TRBV12-4 and TRBJ1-5; D gene uncertain. The V end lost 2 bases, the J end lost 7 bases, and 9 bases lay between the germline ends. This CDR3 is built from 13 residues.

The chain employs TRBV9 and TRBJ2-7, with 9 positions matching TRBD2. Germline V gives CDR1 SGDLS, CDR2 YYNGEE. This CDR3 contains 14 residues. Losses at the gene ends were 0 bases for V and 6 bases for J; bases not matched to a gene: 4. The DNA of the CDR3 is TGTGCCAGCAGCGTAGGGTTAGCGGGAGTCGAGCAGTACTTC. Encoded protein: CASSVGLAGVEQYF.

J is TRBJ1-3 and V is TRBV13; no firm D call. The CDR3 runs to 14 residues. V shed 0 bases and J shed 0 bases, with 3 bases lying between them. Germline V lookup: CDR1 PRHDT, CDR2 FYEKMQ (reference sequence). The CDR3: CASSLGFSGNTIYF. The CDR3 bases are TGTGCCAGCAGCTTAGGCTTCTCTGGAAACACCATATATTTT.

The genes are TRBV27 and TRBJ1-4; 12 bases map to TRBD1. Trimming took 10 bases from V and 2 from J; bases not matched to a gene: 17. The CDR3 has 19 residues. CDR1 is MNHEY and CDR2 is SMNVEV in the germline V gene (reference sequence). This CDR3 is CATRNNPGQGAPTNEKLFF. CDR3 in DNA: TGTGCCACCCGCAACAACCCGGGACAGGGGGCGCCCACTAATGAAAAACTGTTTTTT.

The chain couples TRBV7-8 to TRBJ1-1, with TRBD1 as a possible D gene (6 bases). Germline assignment: CDR1 SGHVS and CDR2 FQNEAQ. The CDR3 totals 14 residues. The germline V and J ends were trimmed by 6 bases and 1 base, with 12 bases remaining between them. CDR3 nucleotides: TGTGCCAGCAGTCCGGGGGCATCGAACACTGAAGCTTTCTTT. Translated, it gives CASSPGASNTEAFF. The complete variable domain, with remaining parts taken from reference TRBV7-8 and TRBJ1-1, reads GAGVSQSPRYKVAKRGQDVALRCDPISGHVSLFWYQQALGQGPEFLTYFQNEAQLDKSGLPSDRFFAERPEGSVSTLKIQRTQQEDSAVYLCASSPGASNTEAFFGQGTRLTVV.

This chain uses TRBV7-9 with TRBJ1-2; the D gene is possibly TRBD1 (5 bases). This CDR3 has 14 residues. The germline gives CDR1 SEHNR, CDR2 FQNEAQ (reference sequence). The V end lost 1 base, the J end lost 6 bases, and 12 bases lay between the germline ends. CDR3 in amino acids: CASSLGQSYHGYTF. In nucleotides, the CDR3 is TGTGCCAGCAGCTTAGGACAGTCTTACCATGGCTACACCTTC.